This passage covers 29 T cell receptor beta chains from one sample sequenced in a study of CD8+ T cells in alopecia areata (dated by TCRdb to the late 2010s). The method was the immunoSEQ multiplex PCR assay. For TCR sequencing, RNA was extracted from every sample and reverse transcribed into cDNA to serve as template. TCRdb provides this immuneACCESS table in a form limited to in-frame rearrangements. Some clones are lacking; in checked studies, under half of them reflect an unresolved V gene, and why the rest are absent is not known. Counted in this sample were tens of thousands of clones; 29% of them appeared once. The ten largest clonotypes hold under 15% of the sample. The label giving this sample's time point can be read as: more than 3 weeks on oral tofacitinib. This specimen's treatment or condition label, per the study, means: oral pan-JAK inhibitor, 5-10 mg twice daily. Sequencing used CD8+ T cells sorted from blood, obtained at week 4, from a patient treated with tofacitinib. The receptors stem from a human donor with alopecia areata.

The chain carries TRBV11-2 and TRBJ2-7; D perhaps matches TRBD2 (6 bases). CDR3 length: 13 amino acids. V lost 7 bases, J lost 4 bases, and 14 bases lay in between. CDR1 SGHAT and CDR2 FQNNGV come from the germline V gene. The CDR3 sequence: CASTLPGGYEQYF. For the CDR3, the DNA is TGTGCCAGCACCCTCCCCGGGGGATACGAGCAGTACTTC.

The chain joins TRBV29-1 to TRBJ1-1; TRBD1 might be the D (6 bases). The CDR3 sequence is 12 residues long. Per the germline V gene, CDR1 is SQVTM and CDR2 is ANQGSEA. The V gene lost 5 bases and the J gene lost 1 base, with 8 bases spanning the gap. As DNA, the CDR3 is TGCAGCGTTCGAGGGGGGAACACTGAAGCTTTCTTT. It yields the protein CSVRGGNTEAFF.

This clone turned up a few times. The V gene is TRBV25-1, the J gene TRBJ1-2; a possible D gene is TRBD1 (5 bases). The germline CDR1 and CDR2 sequences are MGHDK and SYGVNS. Deletions cut 5 bases from V and 2 bases from J, with 6 bases between. The CDR3 spans 12 residues. The DNA for the CDR3 is TGTGCCAGCAGTAGACAGAACTATGGCTACACCTTC. This gives the protein CASSRQNYGYTF.

The sample holds a few counts of this clone. This sequence joins TRBV4-1 and TRBJ2-2; D not certain. CDR3 length: 14 residues. CDR1 and CDR2 (germline): MGHRA, YSYEKL. Trimming left V 1 base short and J 3 bases short, with 6 bases between. The CDR3 is CASSQVLYTGELFF. Here the CDR3 DNA reads TGCGCCAGCAGCCAAGTTCTGTACACCGGGGAGCTGTTTTTT.

The rearrangement uses TRBV30 and TRBJ2-5; 10 nucleotides align to TRBD1. Trimming at V came to 5 bases and at J to 2 bases, leaving 11 bases not matched to a gene. CDR1 GTSNPN and CDR2 SVGIG come from the germline V gene (reference sequence). This CDR3 has 16 amino acids. The CDR3 region is CAWDRGLADSQETQYF. CDR3 bases: TGTGCCTGGGACAGGGGGCTAGCAGATTCACAAGAGACCCAGTACTTC.

This clone was detected only a few times. The chain joins TRBV4-2 to TRBJ1-2; tentative D call: TRBD1 (5 bases). Germline assignment: CDR1 LGHNA and CDR2 YNFKEQ. Trimming stripped 4 bases from V and 6 bases from J, with 12 bases between. This CDR3 comprises 13 residues. DNA of the CDR3: TGTGCCAGCAGCCCGATTGGGGGGGATGGCTACACCTTC. This translates into CASSPIGGDGYTF.

The chain links TRBV29-1 to TRBJ2-1; TRBD2 matches at 10 bases. The ends lost 7 bases at V and 9 bases at J; junction bases unmatched: 6. CDR1 and CDR2 from the germline V gene are SQVTM and ANQGSEA. The CDR3 sequence is 12 residues long. CDR3 sequence reads: CSESGRAREQFF. The CDR3 nucleotides read TGCAGCGAAAGCGGGAGGGCACGTGAGCAGTTCTTC.

DNA of the CDR3: TGTGCCAGCAGTTACACCGGAGGGACAGAAGCTTTCTTT. As protein: CASSYTGGTEAFF. This sequence joins TRBV6-5 and TRBJ1-1; D might be TRBD1 (6 bases). Germline CDR1 MNHEY, CDR2 SVGAGI. Trimming took off 2 bases at V and 8 bases at J, with 12 bases between the two ends. The CDR3 spans 13 residues.

The chain has TRBV5-4 and TRBJ2-3, with a tentative D call TRBD2 (6 bases). Germline V gene data show CDR1 as SGHNT and CDR2 as YYREEE (reference sequence). The length of the CDR3 is 15 residues. The V and J ends lost 4 bases and 2 bases respectively, with 14 bases between them. The chain's CDR3 is CASSHPTSTTDTQYF. The CDR3 bases are TGTGCCAGCAGCCACCCGACTAGTACCACAGATACGCAGTATTTT.

V gene TRBV10-3 combines with J gene TRBJ2-1; D is possibly TRBD2 (5 bases). Per the germline V gene, CDR1 is ENHRY and CDR2 is SYGVKD. The length of the CDR3 is 13 residues. Trimming pared 2 bases from V and 8 bases from J, leaving 10 bases between. The CDR3 DNA is TGTGCCATCAGTGAGGCACTGAGGGATGAGCAGTTCTTC. Translated, it gives CAISEALRDEQFF.

In its sample, this clone was seen a few times. The rearrangement uses TRBV7-9 and TRBJ2-5, with a possible D match to TRBD2 (5 bases). Trimming removed 8 bases at V and 4 bases at J, with 11 bases between. There are 12 residues in the CDR3. CDR1 is SEHNR, CDR2 FQNEAQ, per germline (reference sequence). CDR3 nucleotide sequence: TGTGCCAGCGGCATAGGAGGAGAGACCCAGTACTTC. This encodes CASGIGGETQYF.

In this sample, this clone turned up a few times. V and J are TRBV7-6 and TRBJ2-5; 9 bases fit TRBD2. The J segment lost 4 bases and the V segment lost 3 bases, leaving 6 bases of the junction unmatched. Germline lookup yields CDR1 SGHVS and CDR2 FNYEAQ. The CDR3 is made up of 15 amino acids. The CDR3 sequence: CASSLAGGLPETQYF. DNA of the CDR3: TGTGCCAGCAGCTTGGCGGGAGGGCTTCCAGAGACCCAGTACTTC.

This clone came up a few times. The chain employs TRBV29-1 and TRBJ2-7; possibly TRBD1 or TRBD2 for D (5 bases each). V was shortened by 5 bases and J by 2 bases, with 13 bases between the two germline ends. Germline-derived CDR1 and CDR2 are SQVTM and ANQGSEA. The CDR3 sequence is 13 residues long. The CDR3 DNA reads as TGCAGCGTTCCCGGGACGGGACCCTACGAGCAGTACTTC. This encodes CSVPGTGPYEQYF.

The rearrangement links TRBV18 to TRBJ2-2; D remains unclear. The V end was cut by 0 bases, the J end by 3 bases, with 5 bases between. The CDR3 consists of 14 residues. CDR1 and CDR2 (germline): KGHSH, LQKENI. CDR3 protein: CASSPPSDTGELFF. CDR3 DNA: TGTGCCAGCTCACCACCGTCGGACACCGGGGAGCTGTTTTTT.

The rearrangement joins TRBV7-9 to TRBJ1-4; D is possibly TRBD1 (5 bases). The V end was cut by 5 bases, the J end by 8 bases, with 15 bases between. This CDR3 is 14 amino acids long. Germline assignment: CDR1 SEHNR and CDR2 FQNEAQ (reference sequence). This CDR3 is CASSPRAGGEKLFF. The CDR3 DNA sequence: TGTGCCAGCAGCCCCAGGGCCGGAGGGGAAAAACTGTTTTTT.

The chain employs TRBV29-1 and TRBJ1-2, with D perhaps TRBD1 (5 bases). The CDR3 extends over 13 amino acids. The V end was cut by 5 bases, the J end by 3 bases, with 13 bases between. The germline V gene has CDR1 SQVTM and CDR2 ANQGSEA. The CDR3 region has the DNA TGCAGCGTTTACGGGGGATTGGACTATGGCTACACCTTC. This gives the protein CSVYGGLDYGYTF.

This clone was counted a few times. V gene TRBV29-1 combines with J gene TRBJ1-2, with D perhaps matching TRBD1 (5 bases). The CDR3 consists of 12 residues. CDR1 and CDR2 from the germline V gene are SQVTM and ANQGSEA. The V and J ends lost 4 bases and 8 bases respectively, with 14 bases between them. DNA for the CDR3: TGCAGCGTTGCTGGGGGAGAGGGCGGCTACACCTTC. Amino acid sequence: CSVAGGEGGYTF.

In this sample, this clone turned up a few times. V usage is TRBV4-1 and J usage is TRBJ1-1; 8 bases fit TRBD1. In germline, CDR1 is MGHRA, CDR2 YSYEKL. The J segment lost 8 bases and the V segment lost 0 bases, leaving 11 bases of the junction unmatched. This CDR3 comprises 16 residues. The CDR3 here is CASSQERETGALEAFF. The CDR3, as DNA: TGCGCCAGCAGCCAAGAACGTGAGACAGGGGCTTTGGAAGCTTTCTTT.

There are a few counts of this clone. The chain has TRBV29-1 and TRBJ2-6; D might be TRBD1 (5 bases). Germline V gene data show CDR1 as SQVTM and CDR2 as ANQGSEA. The V end was cut by 3 bases, the J end by 4 bases, with 7 bases between. There are 13 residues in the CDR3. CDR3 in DNA: TGCAGCGTTGAGGGGCCAGGGGCCAACGTCCTGACTTTC. Translated, it gives CSVEGPGANVLTF.

The chain is built from TRBV23-1 and TRBJ1-2, with a tentative D call TRBD1 (5 bases). TRBV23-1 is placed among ORFs of uncertain function. Trimming stripped 3 bases from V and 6 bases from J, with 20 bases between. The length of the CDR3 is 16 residues. CDR3 nucleotide sequence: TGCGCCAGCAGTCAGTCGACAGTTCGGCCAAGGGATGGCTACACCTTC. It translates to CASSQSTVRPRDGYTF.

The chain carries TRBV6-5 and TRBJ1-1; 8 bases are shared with TRBD1. The germline gives CDR1 MNHEY, CDR2 SVGAGI. The CDR3 covers 15 residues. J gave up 1 base and V 2 bases, and 3 bases lay outside the gene matches. The DNA for the CDR3 is TGTGCCAGCAGTTACCTGACAGGGGAGAACACTGAAGCTTTCTTT. Its translation: CASSYLTGENTEAFF.

The CDR3 here is CASSQVGYTEAFF. The CDR3 DNA is TGTGCCAGCAGCCAAGTTGGGTACACTGAAGCTTTCTTT. This rearrangement joins TRBV14 to TRBJ1-1; no definite D call. The CDR3 is 13 amino acids. Germline V gene data show CDR1 as SGHDN and CDR2 as FVKESK. Trimming removed 1 base from V and 3 bases from J, with 6 bases in between.

The chain has TRBV4-2 and TRBJ2-1, with D possibly matching TRBD2 (5 bases). V lost 4 bases to trimming and J lost 9 bases, with 13 bases between them. From germline, CDR1 is LGHNA and CDR2 YNFKEQ. This CDR3 is 13 amino acids long. The CDR3 nucleotides are TGTGCCAGCAGCCCGGGGTCTCAACTTGAGCAGTTCTTC. This translates into CASSPGSQLEQFF.

This chain uses TRBV30 with TRBJ2-1; 10 nucleotides line up with TRBD2. V dropped 5 bases and J dropped 0; count of bases not matched to a gene: 4. Germline CDR1 GTSNPN, CDR2 SVGIG (reference sequence). CDR3 length equals 15 residues. The CDR3 DNA sequence: TGTGCCTGGCTAGCGGGAGTGAACTCCTACAATGAGCAGTTCTTC. This gives the protein CAWLAGVNSYNEQFF.

This rearrangement joins TRBV27 to TRBJ2-7; D is tentatively TRBD1 or TRBD2 (5 bases each). The V end lost 6 bases, the J end lost 2 bases, and 17 bases lay between the germline ends. CDR1 MNHEY and CDR2 SMNVEV come from the germline V gene (reference sequence). The CDR3 extends over 15 amino acids. The CDR3 nucleotides are TGTGCCAGCAGCGTAGGTCTAGGGGAGACCTACGAGCAGTACTTC. Its translation: CASSVGLGETYEQYF.

A few counts support this clone. The chain employs TRBV29-1 and TRBJ1-2; D possibly corresponds to TRBD1 (6 bases). The CDR3 spans 13 residues. Germline V gene sequence: CDR1 SQVTM, CDR2 ANQGSEA. CDR3 nucleotides: TGCAGTGGGGGAGGGGGGCGCATGTATGGCTACACCTTC. Its protein product is CSGGGGRMYGYTF.

This clone was picked up many times. The J gene is TRBJ2-1, the V gene TRBV13; D is unresolved. CDR1 and CDR2 from the germline V gene are PRHDT and FYEKMQ (reference sequence). Trimming shortened V by 2 bases and J by 8 bases, and 13 bases separated the two germline ends. The CDR3 loop spans 14 amino acids. CDR3 loop: CASSLKVVSYEQFF. In DNA, the CDR3 is TGTGCCAGCAGCTTAAAGGTAGTATCTTATGAGCAGTTCTTC.

The chain uses TRBV29-1 and TRBJ2-1; the D is unclear. The CDR3 spans 12 residues. The V and J ends lost 4 bases and 7 bases respectively, with 11 bases between them. Germline CDR1 reads SQVTM; CDR2 reads ANQGSEA. DNA of the CDR3: TGCAGCGTTGTTTCCGCCCAGAATGAGCAGTTCTTC. Its translation: CSVVSAQNEQFF.

J is TRBJ2-5 and V is TRBV25-1; TRBD2 agrees at 7 bases. CDR3 length: 15 residues. Unmatched junction bases numbered 13, after V lost 6 bases and J lost 6 bases. Germline values: CDR1 MGHDK, CDR2 SYGVNS. The CDR3 protein is CASRMLGEGRKTQYF. The CDR3 nucleotides read TGTGCCAGCAGGATGCTGGGGGAGGGGCGAAAGACCCAGTACTTC.